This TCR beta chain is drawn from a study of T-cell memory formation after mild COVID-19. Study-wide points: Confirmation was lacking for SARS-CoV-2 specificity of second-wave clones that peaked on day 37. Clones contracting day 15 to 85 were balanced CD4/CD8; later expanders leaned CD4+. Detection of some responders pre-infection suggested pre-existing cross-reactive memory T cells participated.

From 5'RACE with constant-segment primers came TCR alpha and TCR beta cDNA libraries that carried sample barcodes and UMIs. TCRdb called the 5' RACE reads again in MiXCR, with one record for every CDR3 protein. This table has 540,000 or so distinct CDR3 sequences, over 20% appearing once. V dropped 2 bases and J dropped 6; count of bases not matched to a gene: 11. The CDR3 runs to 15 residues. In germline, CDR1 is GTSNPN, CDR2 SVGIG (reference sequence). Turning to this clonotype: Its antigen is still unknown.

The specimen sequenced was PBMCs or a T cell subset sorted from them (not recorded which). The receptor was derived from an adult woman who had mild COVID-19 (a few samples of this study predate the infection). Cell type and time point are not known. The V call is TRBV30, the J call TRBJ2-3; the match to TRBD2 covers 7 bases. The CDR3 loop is CAWSLGGRALDTQYF. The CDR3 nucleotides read TGTGCCTGGAGTCTTGGGGGGAGGGCATTGGATACGCAGTATTTT.